The 3 T cell receptor beta chains in this list originate from one sample, sequenced in a study of blood T cell repertoires in COVID-19. The table came from immunoSEQ multiplex PCR; TCRdb's copy has only in-frame clones and leaves some out. The data hold more than 150,000 clones, with about 79% observed a single time. Sequenced input: peripheral blood. The receptors here all came from a woman aged 45-65 years with acute or convalescent COVID-19.

V usage is TRBV5-1 and J usage is TRBJ1-1, with unresolved D. The ends were cut back, 5 bases at V and 0 bases at J, with 11 bases in the middle. This CDR3 comprises 14 residues. Germline V CDR1 and CDR2: SGHRS, YFSETQ. DNA for the CDR3: TGCGCCAGCAGTCTTAAGCTGGTGAACACTGAAGCTTTCTTT. Protein product: CASSLKLVNTEAFF.

The chain carries TRBV6-2 or TRBV6-3 and TRBJ2-7; a possible D gene is TRBD1 (6 bases). Trimming took 4 bases from V and 3 from J, leaving 10 bases between them. Germline V gene sequence: CDR1 MNHEY, CDR2 SVGEGT. The CDR3 sequence is 13 residues long. The CDR3 is CASSFRTVYEQYF. The CDR3 nucleotides read TGTGCCAGCAGTTTTAGGACAGTCTACGAGCAGTACTTC.

The chain combines TRBV2 with TRBJ2-5; D not resolved. The length of the CDR3 is 13 residues. Per germline, CDR1 SNHLY and CDR2 FYNNEI. The V gene lost 9 bases and the J gene lost 3 bases, with 14 bases spanning the gap. CDR3 residues: CASNNEAEETQYF. In DNA, the CDR3 is TGTGCCAGTAACAATGAGGCTGAAGAGACCCAGTACTTC.